The entry below gives a single T cell receptor beta chain sequence along with its context. Its recognized antigen is unknown. Qualities for individual bases were not recorded, and no much larger clone is one base off. These data are taken from a study of shared clonotypes between healthy human individuals (dated by TCRdb to the early 2020s). Describing the broader study: A couple of women and a few men aged 18 to 49 years were included in the cohort. For each donor, CD4 naive and CD4 memory were each run on three plates, CD8 naive on two plates, and CD8 memory on one plate. The study deeply sequenced blood TCR repertoires of roughly five healthy adults to estimate repertoire size and the extent of clonotype sharing between individuals. To increase sequencing depth and limit assay-specific biases, different laboratories used diverse techniques to prepare libraries and sequence TCR repertoires. Each donor's leukapheresis produced roughly between roughly 0.85 and 10 billion PBMCs.

The investigation overall reported the following: Sampling was restricted to blood, and TCR repertoires in tissue are likely to differ from TCR repertoires in blood. Compared with non-shared clonotypes, clonotypes shared by all four sorted-subset donors had higher generation probabilities. Based on pairwise subsampling, the degree of clonotype sharing among donors was expected to be affected by sequencing depth. Larger estimated clonotype richness was generally found for naive subsets than for memory subsets. Incomplete sequencing was indicated by rarefaction of sorted-subset datasets, despite the large sequencing depth. The genetic and exposure-history diversity represented was limited by the small number of donors. When several donors were compared, the shared fraction of clonotypes was about 5.4% for naive CD4, over 3% for naive CD8, about 2.5% for memory CD4, and 0.35% to 0.4% for memory CD8.

The donors were healthy, HIV-negative adults who had no recently reported acute infections or vaccinations. Every donor was a Caucasian adult residing in Nashville, Tennessee, USA. CD4+ T cells were enriched by magnetic negative selection; naive cells were then positively selected on CD45RA, and the negative fraction formed the memory subset. After blood collection by leukapheresis, PBMCs were isolated using Ficoll-Histopaque density gradient centrifugation and then cryopreserved in the vapor phase of liquid nitrogen. Analytical flow cytometry was used to check the purity and quantity of each magnetically sorted T cell population. From each sorted fraction, genomic DNA was isolated and quantified by UV absorbance on a Nanodrop 2000c. TCR CDR3 regions were amplified from genomic DNA by multiplex PCR using the deep immunoSEQ assay. Genomic DNA extracted from each cell subset was distributed evenly over all wells of several immunoSEQ 96-well plates, and each plate served as one replicate. For sorted subsets, each replicate PCR was loaded with roughly 0.2 ug genomic DNA, equivalent to 25,000 to 35,000 T cell genomes. Purified libraries were measured with a Qubit 3.0 fluorometer, size-checked on a Bioanalyzer 2100, and measured again with the KAPA Library Quantification kit. Each immunoSEQ 96-well plate was sequenced on its own single-read 150-cycle Illumina NextSeq 550 flow cell. The source study handled its data this way. Because the immunoSEQ output included only junctional sequences and no quality scores, the filtering could not be the same as the filtering used for full-length reads. Sequences were annotated with PyIR, a Python wrapper for IgBLAST v1.9, using IMGT germline references to assign V/J genes and CDR3. Reads were removed for weak V/J assignments (E-value above 1e-6), missing CDR3, stop codons, out-of-frame junctions, or ambiguous translated residues. V3J clonotypes were defined as sequences sharing the same inferred V gene, J gene, and CDR3 amino acid sequence. To compute the percentage overlap between repertoires, the number of shared unique clonotypes was divided by the size of the smaller repertoire. RTK rarefaction, the Chao1 estimator, and Recon v2.1 estimates of unobserved clonotypes were used to assess repertoire richness. Generation probabilities for all TCRbeta clonotypes obtained by the gDNA method from four donors were computed using OLGA. TCRdb's version of the immuneACCESS table is confined to in-frame rearrangements and falls short of the full clone set. An unresolved V gene accounts for under half of the shortfall where checked; the remainder is of unknown origin. Clonal size and the V and J genes are those of that table, whereas D and trimming came from the DNA. The sample profile shows 2,500,000 or so clones; 85% to 95% of them were found once. 0.37% of the sample is held by the ten biggest clonotypes.

The germline V end is reduced by 0 bases and the J end by 7 bases; junction bases left unmatched: 1. The CDR3 numbers 15 residues from cysteine through phenylalanine. The kept DNA is CDR3 alone, 45 bases in frame from the first base. The germline V gene (reference sequence) yields GTSNPN for CDR1 and SVGIG for CDR2. The chain couples TRBV30 to TRBJ2-1, and 15 junctional nucleotides match TRBD2. The sample consisted of naive CD4+ T cells from PBMCs. Sample cell subset or site, as interpreted from the label and publication: CD45RA+ positively selected. The TCR comes from a man younger than 35 in good health. Some clones in this sample may be carry-over from other donors' samples. The CDR3 amino acid sequence is: CAWSVGTSGRNEQFF. The sequenced DNA: TGTGCCTGGAGTGTGGGGACTAGCGGGAGGAATGAGCAGTTCTTC.